Listed here are 10 T cell receptor beta chains from one sample, sequenced in a study of blood T cell repertoires in COVID-19. TCRdb's table, derived via immunoSEQ multiplex PCR, lists solely in-frame clones and lacks some. This repertoire shows 200,000 to 250,000 clones, about four fifths found once; its top ten account for about 6.6%. The sequencing sample was made of PBMCs or T cells enriched from blood (not recorded which). The receptors originated from a woman aged 40 to 50 who had recovered from COVID-19.

The V call is TRBV5-1, the J call TRBJ2-1, with 10 bases fitting TRBD1. Germline CDR1 SGHRS, CDR2 YFSETQ. The CDR3 runs 13 residues. Unmatched junction bases numbered 6, after V lost 4 bases and J lost 11 bases. The CDR3 reads CASSGGQGGKQFF. The CDR3, as DNA: TGCGCCAGCAGCGGCGGACAGGGGGGTAAGCAGTTCTTC.

This chain joins TRBV30 and TRBJ1-5, with TRBD1 identical over 10 bases. J lost 1 base, V lost 2 bases, and 8 bases had no gene match. The CDR3 consists of 17 residues. Germline V lookup: CDR1 GTSNPN, CDR2 SVGIG (reference sequence). The CDR3 DNA is TGTGCCTGGAGTCGGGGGACAGGGGTCTCGAGCAATCAGCCCCAGCATTTT. This gives the protein CAWSRGTGVSSNQPQHF.

This sequence joins TRBV5-5 and TRBJ2-5; 15 bases fit TRBD2. Germline V lookup: CDR1 SGHKS, CDR2 YYEKEE (reference sequence). The ends lost 4 bases at V and 3 bases at J; junction bases unmatched: 4. The CDR3 is 16 residues long. The CDR3 loop reads CASSRGLAGGEETQYF. CDR3 in DNA: TGTGCCAGCAGCCGAGGACTAGCGGGAGGGGAAGAGACCCAGTACTTC.

The chain combines TRBV7-6 with TRBJ1-5; D may be TRBD1 (6 bases). Germline CDR1 SGHVS, CDR2 FNYEAQ. CDR3 size: 17 residues. With 4 bases removed from V and 7 bases from J, the gap between germline ends came to 23 bases. The CDR3 nucleotides read TGTGCCAGCAGCTCAGGAGCGGGGGCCTACGGGATGCAGCCCCAGCATTTT. Translating it yields CASSSGAGAYGMQPQHF.

Here the CDR3 DNA reads TGTGCCAGCAGCCAAGGAGGGAGCGACACTGAAGCTTTCTTT. This translates into CASSQGGSDTEAFF. The chain links TRBV4-2 to TRBJ1-1; D not certain. The CDR3 contains 14 residues. Germline CDR1 and CDR2: LGHNA and YNFKEQ. V was shortened by 1 base and J by 3 bases, with 9 bases between the two germline ends.

The chain joins TRBV21-1 to TRBJ1-6; the table names TRBD1, a call not compared with the DNA. TRBV21-1 is annotated as a pseudogene. This CDR3 has 15 amino acids. This chain's CDR3 is CARWDRGERNSPLHF. Here the CDR3 DNA reads TGTGCCAGATGGGACAGGGGGGAAAGGAATTCACCCCTCCACTTT.

The chain couples TRBV2 to TRBJ1-5, with TRBD1 matching 7 bases. The V gene end was trimmed by 9 bases and the J gene end by 1 base; junction bases not matched to a gene: 12. The germline gives CDR1 SNHLY, CDR2 FYNNEI. The CDR3 is 16 residues long. This chain's CDR3 is CASEGYKGASNQPQHF. CDR3 coding DNA: TGTGCCAGTGAGGGGTATAAGGGGGCCAGCAATCAGCCCCAGCATTTT. Full variable domain (remainder filled in from reference TRBV2 and TRBJ1-5): EPEVTQTPSHQVTQMGQEVILRCVPISNHLYFYWYRQILGQKVEFLVSFYNNEISEKSEIFDDQFSVERPDGSNFTLKIRSTKLEDSAMYFCASEGYKGASNQPQHFGDGTRLSIL.

This chain uses TRBV28 with TRBJ1-5; 11 nucleotides match TRBD1. The V gene end was trimmed by 6 bases and the J gene end by 6 bases; junction bases not matched to a gene: 4. This CDR3 comprises 14 residues. Germline V gives CDR1 MDHEN, CDR2 SYDVKM. The CDR3 nucleotides are TGTGCCAGCAGCCGGACAGGGGGCGGTCAGCCCCAGCATTTT. Its protein product is CASSRTGGGQPQHF.

This clone has a single count. This chain joins TRBV7-2 and TRBJ1-3; 9 bases are a match to TRBD1. The CDR3 length is 18 residues. CDR1 is SGHTA, CDR2 FQGNSA, per germline. V dropped 5 bases and J dropped 2; count of bases not matched to a gene: 13. CDR3 residues: CASSPSPLRQGAGNTIYF. In DNA, the CDR3 is TGTGCCAGCAGCCCCTCTCCCCTCAGACAGGGGGCTGGAAACACCATATATTTT.

This clone was seen only once. The chain has TRBV9 and TRBJ2-1, with 9 bases aligning to TRBD2. The CDR3 is 15 residues long. Losses at the gene ends were 2 bases for V and 5 bases for J; bases not matched to a gene: 5. Germline CDR1 is SGDLS and CDR2 is YYNGEE. The CDR3 loop reads CASSVSGSIDNEQFF. The CDR3 DNA is TGTGCCAGCAGCGTTAGCGGGAGTATCGACAATGAGCAGTTCTTC.